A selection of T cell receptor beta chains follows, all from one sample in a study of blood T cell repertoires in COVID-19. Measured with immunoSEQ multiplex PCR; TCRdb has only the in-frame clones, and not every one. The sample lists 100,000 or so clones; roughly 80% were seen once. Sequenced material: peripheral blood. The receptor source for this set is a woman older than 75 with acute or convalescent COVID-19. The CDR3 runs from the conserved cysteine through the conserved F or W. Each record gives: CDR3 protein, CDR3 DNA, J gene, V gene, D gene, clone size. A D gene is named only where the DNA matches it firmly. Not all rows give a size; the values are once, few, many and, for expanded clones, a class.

CDR3 protein: CASSPKRSTDTQYF
CDR3 DNA: TGTGCCAGCTCACCGAAGCGGTCCACAGATACGCAGTATTTT
J gene: TRBJ2-3
V gene: TRBV18
D gene: -
clone size: -

CDR3 protein: CASGSGGQSAEAFF
CDR3 DNA: TGTGCTAGTGGTTCCGGAGGACAGTCGGCTGAAGCTTTCTTT
J gene: TRBJ1-1
V gene: TRBV12-5
D gene: -
clone size: once

CDR3 protein: CASSGGGTGISGANVLTF
CDR3 DNA: TGTGCCAGCAGCGGTGGCGGGACAGGGATCTCTGGGGCCAACGTCCTGACTTTC
J gene: TRBJ2-6
V gene: TRBV9
D gene: TRBD1
clone size: few

CDR3 protein: CASSQDGLAEYNEQFF
CDR3 DNA: TGCGCCAGCAGCCAAGATGGGCTAGCGGAGTACAATGAGCAGTTCTTC
J gene: TRBJ2-1
V gene: TRBV4-3
D gene: TRBD2
clone size: -

CDR3 protein: CASSQVGDRVHYGYTF
CDR3 DNA: TGCGCCAGCAGCCAAGTTGGCGACAGGGTTCACTATGGCTACACCTTC
J gene: TRBJ1-2
V gene: TRBV4-3
D gene: TRBD1
clone size: -

CDR3 protein: CASSQPGLHNEQFF
CDR3 DNA: TGCGCCAGCAGCCAACCGGGACTCCACAATGAGCAGTTCTTC
J gene: TRBJ2-1
V gene: TRBV4-1
D gene: -
clone size: -

CDR3 protein: CASSPSVPNYGYTF
CDR3 DNA: TGTGCCAGCAGCCCCTCGGTCCCTAACTATGGCTACACCTTC
J gene: TRBJ1-2
V gene: TRBV5-5
D gene: -
clone size: -

CDR3 protein: CASTLGLAGGRTGELFF
CDR3 DNA: TGTGCCAGCACCCTGGGTCTAGCGGGAGGGAGAACCGGGGAGCTGTTTTTT
J gene: TRBJ2-2
V gene: TRBV2
D gene: TRBD2
clone size: once

CDR3 protein: CASSALRDTEAFF
CDR3 DNA: TGTGCCAGCAGTGCCCTCAGGGACACTGAAGCTTTCTTT
J gene: TRBJ1-1
V gene: TRBV27
D gene: -
clone size: -

CDR3 protein: CASSSRQGIYGYTF
CDR3 DNA: TGTGCCAGTAGTAGCCGCCAGGGGATCTATGGCTACACCTTC
J gene: TRBJ1-2
V gene: TRBV19
D gene: -
clone size: -

CDR3 protein: CASNWRHQETQYF
CDR3 DNA: TGTGCCAGCAACTGGCGGCACCAAGAGACCCAGTACTTC
J gene: TRBJ2-5
V gene: TRBV2
D gene: -
clone size: -

CDR3 protein: CASSLGARRQNEQFF
CDR3 DNA: TGTGCCAGCAGCTTGGGAGCTCGACGCCAAAATGAGCAGTTCTTC
J gene: TRBJ2-1
V gene: TRBV7-8
D gene: -
clone size: -

CDR3 protein: CASSPWVTSRDTQYF
CDR3 DNA: TGTGCCAGCAGCCCCTGGGTCACCTCGAGGGATACGCAGTATTTT
J gene: TRBJ2-3
V gene: TRBV5-6
D gene: -
clone size: -

CDR3 protein: CAWSRQNNSPLHF
CDR3 DNA: TGTGCCTGGAGTCGACAGAACAATTCACCCCTCCACTTT
J gene: TRBJ1-6
V gene: TRBV30
D gene: -
clone size: -